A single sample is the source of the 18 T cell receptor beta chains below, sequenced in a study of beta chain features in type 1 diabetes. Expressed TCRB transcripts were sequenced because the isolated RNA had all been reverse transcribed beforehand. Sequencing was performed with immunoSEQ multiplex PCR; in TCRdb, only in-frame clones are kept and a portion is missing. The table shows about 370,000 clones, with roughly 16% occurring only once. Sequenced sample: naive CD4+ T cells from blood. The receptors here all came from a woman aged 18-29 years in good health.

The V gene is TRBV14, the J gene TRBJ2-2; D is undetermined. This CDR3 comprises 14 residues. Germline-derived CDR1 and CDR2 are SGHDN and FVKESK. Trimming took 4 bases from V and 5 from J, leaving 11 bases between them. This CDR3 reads CASSPLPTTGELFF. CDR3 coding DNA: TGTGCCAGCAGCCCATTACCGACAACCGGGGAGCTGTTTTTT.

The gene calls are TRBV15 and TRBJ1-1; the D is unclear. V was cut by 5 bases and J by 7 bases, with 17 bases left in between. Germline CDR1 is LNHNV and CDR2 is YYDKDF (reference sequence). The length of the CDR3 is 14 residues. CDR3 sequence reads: CATSRQYMGDEAFF. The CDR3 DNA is TGTGCCACCAGCCGACAATACATGGGCGATGAAGCTTTCTTT.

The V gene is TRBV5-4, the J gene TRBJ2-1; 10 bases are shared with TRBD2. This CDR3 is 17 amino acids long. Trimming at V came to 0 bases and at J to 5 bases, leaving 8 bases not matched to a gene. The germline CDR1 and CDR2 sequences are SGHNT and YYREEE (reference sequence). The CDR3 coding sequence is TGTGCCAGCAGCTTGGTTGCTCTAGCGGGAGTAAACAATGAGCAGTTCTTC. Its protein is CASSLVALAGVNNEQFF.

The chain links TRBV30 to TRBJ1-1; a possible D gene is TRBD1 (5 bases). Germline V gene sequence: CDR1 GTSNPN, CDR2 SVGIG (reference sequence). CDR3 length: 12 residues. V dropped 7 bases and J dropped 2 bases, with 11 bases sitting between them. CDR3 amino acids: CAYRTANTEAFF. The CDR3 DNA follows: TGTGCCTACAGGACGGCCAACACTGAAGCTTTCTTT.

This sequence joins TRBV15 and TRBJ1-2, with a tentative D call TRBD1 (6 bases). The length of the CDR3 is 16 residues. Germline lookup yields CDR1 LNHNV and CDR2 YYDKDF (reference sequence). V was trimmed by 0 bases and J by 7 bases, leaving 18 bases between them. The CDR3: CATSRDPTTGMSGYTF. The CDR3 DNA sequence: TGTGCCACCAGCAGAGATCCTACTACAGGGATGAGTGGCTACACCTTC. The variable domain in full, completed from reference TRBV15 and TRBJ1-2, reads DAMVIQNPRYQVTQFGKPVTLSCSQTLNHNVMYWYQQKSSQAPKLLFHYYDKDFNNEADTPDNFQSRRPNTSFCFLDIRSPGLGDTAMYLCATSRDPTTGMSGYTFGSGTRLTVV.

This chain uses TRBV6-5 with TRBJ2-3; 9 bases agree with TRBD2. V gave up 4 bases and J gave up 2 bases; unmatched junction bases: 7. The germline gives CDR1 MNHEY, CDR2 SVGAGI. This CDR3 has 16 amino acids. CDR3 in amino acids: CASSSLAGYYTDTQYF. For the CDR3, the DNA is TGTGCCAGCAGTTCCCTAGCGGGATATTACACAGATACGCAGTATTTT.

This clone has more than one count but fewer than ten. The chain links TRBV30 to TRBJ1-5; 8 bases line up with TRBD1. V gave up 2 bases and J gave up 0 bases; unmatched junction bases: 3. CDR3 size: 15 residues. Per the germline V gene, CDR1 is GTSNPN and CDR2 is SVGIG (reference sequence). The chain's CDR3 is CAWSQGAHSNQPQHF. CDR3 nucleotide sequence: TGTGCCTGGAGTCAGGGGGCCCATAGCAATCAGCCCCAGCATTTT.

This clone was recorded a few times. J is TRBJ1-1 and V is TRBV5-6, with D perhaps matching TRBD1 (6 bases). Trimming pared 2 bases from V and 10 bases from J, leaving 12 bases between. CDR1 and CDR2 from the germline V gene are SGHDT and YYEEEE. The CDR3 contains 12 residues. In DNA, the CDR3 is TGTGCCAGCAGCTTCAGAGGGGGGGGAGCTTTCTTT. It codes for CASSFRGGGAFF.

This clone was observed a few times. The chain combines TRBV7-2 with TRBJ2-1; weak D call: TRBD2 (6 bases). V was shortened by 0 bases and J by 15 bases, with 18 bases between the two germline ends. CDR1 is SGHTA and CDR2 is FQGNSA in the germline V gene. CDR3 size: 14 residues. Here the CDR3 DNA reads TGTGCCAGCAGCTTAGCGCAGTTGGGGCGGGGAACGTTCTTC. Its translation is CASSLAQLGRGTFF.

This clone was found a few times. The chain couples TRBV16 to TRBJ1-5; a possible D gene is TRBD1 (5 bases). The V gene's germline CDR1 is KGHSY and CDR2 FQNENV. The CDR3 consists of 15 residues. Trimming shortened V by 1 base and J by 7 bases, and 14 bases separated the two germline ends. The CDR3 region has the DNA TGTGCCAGCAGCCAATTCCTACAGGTAGGGCAGCCCCAGCATTTT. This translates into CASSQFLQVGQPQHF.

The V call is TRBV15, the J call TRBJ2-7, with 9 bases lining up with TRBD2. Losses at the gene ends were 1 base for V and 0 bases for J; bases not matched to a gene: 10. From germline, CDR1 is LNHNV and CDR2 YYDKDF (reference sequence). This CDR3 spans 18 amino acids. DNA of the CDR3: TGTGCCACCAGCAGAGCACCAGCGGGAGGCCACCACTCCTACGAGCAGTACTTC. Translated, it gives CATSRAPAGGHHSYEQYF. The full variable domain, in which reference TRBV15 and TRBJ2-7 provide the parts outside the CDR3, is DAMVIQNPRYQVTQFGKPVTLSCSQTLNHNVMYWYQQKSSQAPKLLFHYYDKDFNNEADTPDNFQSRRPNTSFCFLDIRSPGLGDTAMYLCATSRAPAGGHHSYEQYFGPGTRLTVT.

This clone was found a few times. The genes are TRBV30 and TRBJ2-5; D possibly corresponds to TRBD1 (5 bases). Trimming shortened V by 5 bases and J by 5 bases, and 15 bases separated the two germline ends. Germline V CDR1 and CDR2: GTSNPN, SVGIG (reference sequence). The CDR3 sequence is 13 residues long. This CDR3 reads CAWGHLWWETQYF. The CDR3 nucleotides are TGTGCCTGGGGACACCTATGGTGGGAGACCCAGTACTTC.

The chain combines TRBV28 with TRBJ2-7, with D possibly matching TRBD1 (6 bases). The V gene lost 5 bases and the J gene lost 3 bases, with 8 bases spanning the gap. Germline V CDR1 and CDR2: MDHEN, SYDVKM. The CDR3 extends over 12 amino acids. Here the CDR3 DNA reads TGTGCCAGCAGTGCAGGGGTCTACGAGCAGTACTTC. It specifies CASSAGVYEQYF.

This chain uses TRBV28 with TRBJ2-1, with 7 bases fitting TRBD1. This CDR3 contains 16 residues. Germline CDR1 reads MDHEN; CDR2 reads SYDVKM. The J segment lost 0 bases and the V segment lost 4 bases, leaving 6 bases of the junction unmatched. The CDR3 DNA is TGTGCCAGCAGTTCCCTGACAGGGAGCTCCTACAATGAGCAGTTCTTC. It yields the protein CASSSLTGSSYNEQFF. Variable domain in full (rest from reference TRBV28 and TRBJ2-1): DVKVTQSSRYLVKRTGEKVFLECVQDMDHENMFWYRQDPGLGLRLIYFSYDVKMKEKGDIPEGYSVSREKKERFSLILESASTNQTSMYLCASSSLTGSSYNEQFFGPGTRLTVL.

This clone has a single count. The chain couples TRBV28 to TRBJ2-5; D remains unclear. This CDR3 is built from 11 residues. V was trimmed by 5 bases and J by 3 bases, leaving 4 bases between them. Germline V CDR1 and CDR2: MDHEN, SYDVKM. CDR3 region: CASSVKETQYF. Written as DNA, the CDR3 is TGTGCCAGCAGTGTTAAAGAGACCCAGTACTTC. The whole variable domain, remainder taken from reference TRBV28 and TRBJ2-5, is DVKVTQSSRYLVKRTGEKVFLECVQDMDHENMFWYRQDPGLGLRLIYFSYDVKMKEKGDIPEGYSVSREKKERFSLILESASTNQTSMYLCASSVKETQYFGPGTRLLVL.

The CDR3 DNA sequence: TGCGCCAGCAGCCAAGGAACCGGAGGATGGGGTCAGCCCCAGCATTTT. The encoded protein is CASSQGTGGWGQPQHF. The chain combines TRBV4-1 with TRBJ1-5; D is ambiguous. This CDR3 region has 16 residues. Germline values: CDR1 MGHRA, CDR2 YSYEKL. Trimming left V 1 base short and J 6 bases short, with 16 bases between.

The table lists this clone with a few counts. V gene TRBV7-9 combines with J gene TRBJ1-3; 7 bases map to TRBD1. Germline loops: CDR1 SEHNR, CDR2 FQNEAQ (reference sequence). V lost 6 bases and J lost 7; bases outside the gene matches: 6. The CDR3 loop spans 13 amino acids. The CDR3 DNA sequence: TGTGCCAGCAGTTTGACAGGGATGAACACCATATATTTT. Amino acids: CASSLTGMNTIYF.

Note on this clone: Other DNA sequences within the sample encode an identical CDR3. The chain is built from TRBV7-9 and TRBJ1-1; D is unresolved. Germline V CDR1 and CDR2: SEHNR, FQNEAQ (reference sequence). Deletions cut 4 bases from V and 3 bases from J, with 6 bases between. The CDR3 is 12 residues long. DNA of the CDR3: TGTGCCAGCAGCTCCCGGGACACTGAAGCTTTCTTT. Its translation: CASSSRDTEAFF.